This TCR beta chain was found in a study of blood T cell repertoires in COVID-19. At the level of the study: Samples of COVID-19 (acute and convalescent) were obtained from the United States, Italy and Spain. T cells, B-cell-depleted T cells, or PBMCs provided the cDNA or gDNA that served as material.

This table comes from immunoSEQ multiplex PCR, and its TCRdb copy is limited to in-frame clones, with some not included. The sample has about 250,000 clones; approximately 86% are singletons. There are 13 residues in the CDR3. J gave up 2 bases and V 5 bases, and 3 bases lay outside the gene matches. CDR1 is MNHEY and CDR2 is SVGAGI in the germline V gene. The sequence was obtained from a man at least 80 years old with acute or convalescent COVID-19. The rearrangement joins TRBV6-5 to TRBJ2-7; 7 bases map to TRBD1. What was sequenced was peripheral blood. CDR3 DNA: TGTGCCAGCAGTCTAGGGACAGCCTACGAGCAGTACTTC. Translated, it gives CASSLGTAYEQYF.